One and the same sample provided the 11 T cell receptor beta chains below, sequenced in a study of glioma-infiltrating T cells. Using RNA template, CDR3s of TCR alpha and beta were amplified with iRepertoire arm-PCR. In TCRdb, the multiplex PCR reads were re-called with MiXCR into one record per CDR3 protein. The sample holds about 130,000 distinct CDR3 sequences, less than 30% seen once. The sequencing input was glioma tissue, nonneoplastic brain tissue, or PBMCs (not recorded which). These receptors were obtained from a human donor with low-grade glioma or glioblastoma, undergoing nonglioma brain surgery, or in good health (not recorded which).

This clonotype was seen ten or more times. This chain joins TRBV19 and TRBJ1-1; D possibly corresponds to TRBD1 (6 bases). The CDR3 is 13 amino acids. The germline V gene encodes CDR1 LNHDA and CDR2 SQIVND (reference sequence). Deletions cut 6 bases from V and 3 bases from J, with 11 bases between. The CDR3 loop reads CASRRQEDTEAFF. CDR3 nucleotide sequence: TGTGCCAGTAGAAGACAGGAGGACACTGAAGCTTTCTTT.

The chain combines TRBV29-1 with TRBJ1-2; TRBD1 might be the D (5 bases). Between the trimmed V and J ends, which lost 7 bases and 2 bases, there was a span of 14 bases. Germline assignment: CDR1 SQVTM and CDR2 ANQGSEA. CDR3 length equals 13 residues. CDR3 coding DNA: TGCAGCGCGGGGCAGGGAACCAACTATGGCTACACCTTC. The encoded protein is CSAGQGTNYGYTF.

The chain carries TRBV7-9 and TRBJ2-3; TRBD2 matches at 12 bases. CDR1 and CDR2 from the germline V gene are SEHNR and FQNEAQ (reference sequence). After removal of 3 bases from V and 4 bases from J, the junction contained 5 bases not matched to a gene. The CDR3 has 16 amino acids. CDR3 sequence: CASSFYRLAGADTQYF. CDR3 coding DNA: TGTGCCAGCAGCTTCTACCGACTAGCGGGAGCAGATACGCAGTATTTT.

This clonotype was seen repeatedly, ten times or more. The gene calls are TRBV14 and TRBJ2-7, with TRBD1 as a possible D gene (5 bases). Trimming took off 2 bases at V and 5 bases at J, with 10 bases between the two ends. The CDR3 is 13 residues long. In germline, CDR1 is SGHDN, CDR2 FVKESK. The CDR3 coding sequence is TGTGCCAGCAGCCAAAACAGGTTCGACGAGCAGTACTTC. The encoded protein is CASSQNRFDEQYF.

The V call is TRBV7-2, the J call TRBJ2-3; either TRBD1 or TRBD2 may fit D (6 bases each). This CDR3 is built from 15 residues. V shed 5 bases and J shed 4 bases, with 16 bases lying between them. Germline CDR1 and CDR2: SGHTA and FQGNSA. The CDR3 protein is CASSTGASAADTQYF. CDR3 DNA: TGTGCCAGCAGCACGGGGGCTAGCGCTGCAGATACGCAGTATTTT.

This clonotype was seen ten or more times. The chain is built from TRBV4-2 and TRBJ1-1; TRBD1 matches 7 bases. Germline V gene data show CDR1 as LGHNA and CDR2 as YNFKEQ. This CDR3 spans 16 amino acids. The J segment lost 5 bases and the V segment lost 3 bases, leaving 12 bases of the junction unmatched. The CDR3: CASSQELGRGGTEAFF. CDR3 nucleotides: TGTGCCAGCAGCCAGGAACTAGGCAGGGGGGGGACTGAAGCTTTCTTT.

In this sample, this clonotype turned up many times. This rearrangement joins TRBV7-9 to TRBJ2-3, with 13 bases lining up with TRBD2. The CDR3 length is 16 residues. Germline values: CDR1 SEHNR, CDR2 FQNEAQ (reference sequence). The J segment lost 4 bases and the V segment lost 5 bases, leaving 6 bases of the junction unmatched. The CDR3 bases are TGTGCCAGCAGCCCTGGACTAGCGGGAGTCGCAGATACGCAGTATTTT. Translated: CASSPGLAGVADTQYF.

This clonotype was picked up many times. One junction end disagrees with the germline gene, perhaps due to a read error. The V gene is TRBV7-2, the J gene TRBJ2-3; D is ambiguous. The CDR3 has 14 residues. The germline gives CDR1 SGHTA, CDR2 FQGNSA. CDR3 nucleotide sequence: TGTGCCAGCAGCGTAGCAGTTAGCACAGATACGCAGTATTTT. Translated, it gives CASSVAVSTDTQYF.

This chain joins TRBV29-1 and TRBJ2-3, with TRBD1 as a possible D gene (6 bases). The V gene's germline CDR1 is SQVTM and CDR2 ANQGSEA. The CDR3 is 13 residues long. Trimming shortened V by 6 bases and J by 0 bases, and 10 bases separated the two germline ends. The CDR3 reads CSVDTGSTDTQYF. In DNA, the CDR3 is TGCAGCGTCGACACAGGGAGCACAGATACGCAGTATTTT.

On this clonotype itself: One end of the junction fails to match germline, which may point to a read error. The rearrangement links TRBV27 to TRBJ2-7, with D unclear. Germline values: CDR1 MNHEY, CDR2 SMNVEV (reference sequence). The CDR3 consists of 13 residues. Written as DNA, the CDR3 is TGTGCCAGCAAATCCCCCGGAGTCTACAAGCAGTACTTC. Translating it yields CASKSPGVYKQYF.

Turning to this clonotype: This may arise from a read error, as a much more abundant clone is one base away. The J gene is TRBJ1-1, the V gene TRBV15; D unresolved. V was clipped by 5 bases and J by 1 base, with 8 bases between them. CDR3 size: 13 residues. Germline V gene data show CDR1 as LNHNV and CDR2 as YYDKDF (reference sequence). CDR3 sequence (DNA): TGTGCCACCAGCCACGGGGAGAACACTGAAGCTTTCTTT. Encoded protein: CATSHGENTEAFF. The variable domain in full, with the rest retrieved from reference TRBV15 and TRBJ1-1, is DAMVIQNPRYQVTQFGKPVTLSCSQTLNHNVMYWYQQKSSQAPKLLFHYYDKDFNNEADTPDNFQSRRPNTSFCFLDIRSPGLGDTAMYLCATSHGENTEAFFGQGTRLTVV.